Each of the 10 T cell receptor beta chains below was sequenced from the same sample in a study of cytomegalovirus exposure and HLA in healthy donors. The PCR had 60 Vbeta and 13 Jbeta primers. The repertoire was sequenced with immunoSEQ multiplex PCR; TCRdb's copy has only in-frame clones and lacks some. The sample has about 150,000 clones, roughly three quarters seen once; the top ten hold 2.5% to 3.5%. Sequencing used PBMCs. The receptors originated from a man aged 40-49 years in good health and CMV-seronegative.

This rearrangement joins TRBV11-2 to TRBJ1-4; D might be TRBD1 (5 bases). CDR3 length equals 13 residues. V gave up 7 bases and J gave up 8 bases, with 14 bases separating them. The germline gives CDR1 SGHAT, CDR2 FQNNGV. The CDR3 is CASKRGMEEKLFF. The CDR3 DNA reads as TGTGCCAGCAAAAGGGGTATGGAAGAAAAACTGTTTTTT.

The rearrangement links TRBV5-4 to TRBJ1-2, with D possibly being TRBD1 (5 bases). Trimming left V 4 bases short and J 7 bases short, with 14 bases between. Germline assignment: CDR1 SGHNT and CDR2 YYREEE (reference sequence). This CDR3 has 13 amino acids. In DNA, the CDR3 is TGTGCCAGCAGCGTTTTAGGGGCCGCTGGCTACACCTTC. Translating gives CASSVLGAAGYTF.

This clone was observed once. This chain links TRBV7-9 with TRBJ2-3; TRBD2 might be the D (5 bases). Germline lookup yields CDR1 SEHNR and CDR2 FQNEAQ (reference sequence). There are 15 residues in the CDR3. Deletions cut 2 bases from V and 0 bases from J, with 9 bases between. CDR3 DNA sequence: TGTGCCAGCAGCTTACGTAGCGATAGCACAGATACGCAGTATTTT. Translation gives CASSLRSDSTDTQYF.

The chain is built from TRBV6-4 and TRBJ2-3; 12 bases are a match to TRBD2. Germline CDR1 and CDR2: MRHNA and SNTAGT. This CDR3 is 20 amino acids long. The V and J ends lost 6 bases and 2 bases, in that order; junction bases with no gene match: 18. CDR3 sequence (DNA): TGTGCCAGCAGCATACCACCACTACGGACTAGCGGGGCCCCCACAGATACGCAGTATTTT. Translated: CASSIPPLRTSGAPTDTQYF.

The chain carries TRBV6-5 and TRBJ1-3, with 7 nucleotides matching TRBD1. V gave up 3 bases and J gave up 4 bases; unmatched junction bases: 6. This CDR3 comprises 15 residues. Per the germline V gene, CDR1 is MNHEY and CDR2 is SVGAGI. For the CDR3, the DNA is TGTGCCAGCAGTTATGGGAAGGGGGCAGGAAACACCATATATTTT. Amino acids: CASSYGKGAGNTIYF.

In the case of this clone: At the DNA level, this CDR3 is encoded by other sequences in the same sample as well. This chain links TRBV30 with TRBJ1-2; D might be TRBD1 (6 bases). V gave up 0 bases and J gave up 6 bases, with 11 bases separating them. This CDR3 is built from 13 residues. CDR1 GTSNPN and CDR2 SVGIG come from the germline V gene (reference sequence). CDR3 residues: CAWSVRGGDGYTF. In DNA, the CDR3 is TGTGCCTGGAGTGTACGGGGGGGCGATGGCTACACCTTC.

The chain combines TRBV5-4 with TRBJ2-5; TRBD1 matches at 9 bases. The J segment lost 4 bases and the V segment lost 0 bases, leaving 4 bases of the junction unmatched. Looked up from germline, CDR1 is SGHNT and CDR2 is YYREEE (reference sequence). The CDR3 covers 15 residues. CDR3 sequence reads: CASSLGDRVRETQYF. CDR3 DNA sequence: TGTGCCAGCAGCTTGGGGGACAGGGTAAGAGAGACCCAGTACTTC.

The chain uses TRBV2 and TRBJ1-2; maybe TRBD1 (5 bases). Trimming removed 4 bases at V and 8 bases at J, with 17 bases between. Per the germline V gene, CDR1 is SNHLY and CDR2 is FYNNEI. The CDR3 length is 14 residues. CDR3 sequence (DNA): TGTGCCAGCAGTGTGGCCAGGGCCGGAGAGGGCTACACCTTC. Translating gives CASSVARAGEGYTF.

The chain recombines TRBV4-3 with TRBJ2-7; maybe TRBD1 (5 bases). CDR1 and CDR2 (germline): LGHNA, YSLEER. V gave up 0 bases and J gave up 3 bases, with 9 bases separating them. The CDR3 sequence is 14 residues long. Written as DNA, the CDR3 is TGCGCCAGCAGCCAAGATGCCCAGGGCTACGAGCAGTACTTC. Translating it yields CASSQDAQGYEQYF.

This clone was counted between two and nine times. The chain recombines TRBV6-5 with TRBJ2-7, with 8 nucleotides matching TRBD1. Looked up from germline, CDR1 is MNHEY and CDR2 is SVGAGI. The CDR3 runs 14 residues. Trimming removed 0 bases from V and 6 bases from J; junction bases left unmatched: 4. The CDR3 DNA reads TGTGCCAGCAGTTACTCGACAGGGGTCCGCGAGCAGTACTTC. Amino acids: CASSYSTGVREQYF.